This T cell receptor beta chain was found in a study of spatial heterogeneity in lung cancer. The overall study: Unique TCR and UMI combinations averaged more than ten appearances each in raw reads. Points from the study as a whole: Tumoral mutation counts were tracked by counts of expanded intratumoral alpha and beta TCRs.

This clonotype was detected a few times. Its antigen is unknown. This beta chain appears as a stray read in a library generated for alpha chains; its size is not informative. All TCR cDNA molecules were individually tagged with a unique molecular identifier. Using its own MiXCR run on the 5' RACE reads, TCRdb lists one record per CDR3 protein. The table has 900 to 1,300 distinct CDR3 sequences, about 26% seen once. Time point specified: sample taken at primary tumor resection. The study sequenced unsorted whole RNA from tumor, nontumor lung or frozen PBMC. The CDR3 is made up of 12 amino acids. Deletions cut 4 bases from V and 8 bases from J, with 9 bases between. CDR1 MNHNY and CDR2 SVGAGI come from the germline V gene (reference sequence).

The clonotype comes from a male donor with early-stage non-small cell lung cancer. The V call is TRBV6-6, the J call TRBJ2-1, with D unresolved. Sequencing was performed on lung tumor tissue, taken at surgery. The CDR3 nucleotides read TGTGCCAGCAGTTTCGGTTGGGATGAGCAGTTCTTC. Protein sequence: CASSFGWDEQFF.